What follows are 14 T cell receptor beta chains derived from one specimen sequenced in a study of blood T cell repertoires in COVID-19 (dated by TCRdb to about 2020). The library was built by means of the immunoSEQ multiplex PCR assay. The clones in this table, taken by TCRdb from immuneACCESS, are in-frame only. Not every clone is retained; where verified, under half of the shortfall comes from an unresolved V gene, and the cause of the rest is unknown. This sample has over 100,000 clones in its table, and 80% to 90% of those were observed once. The ten largest clones represent about 10% of the sample. The sample consisted of peripheral blood. These receptors were collected from a human donor in a cohort sampled during active COVID-19.

The chain combines TRBV18 with TRBJ2-3; 7 nucleotides agree with TRBD2. Losses at the gene ends were 0 bases for V and 5 bases for J; bases not matched to a gene: 5. The length of the CDR3 is 15 residues. Germline-derived CDR1 and CDR2 are KGHSH and LQKENI. CDR3 loop: CASSPPTSARDTQYF. The DNA for the CDR3 is TGTGCCAGCTCACCACCCACTAGCGCTCGAGATACGCAGTATTTT. Drawing the rest from reference TRBV18 and TRBJ2-3, the complete variable domain is NAGVMQNPRHLVRRRGQEARLRCSPMKGHSHVYWYRQLPEEGLKFMVYLQKENIIDESGMPKERFSAEFPKEGPSILRIQQVVRGDSAAYFCASSPPTSARDTQYFGPGTRLTVL.

The chain uses TRBV6-2 or TRBV6-3 and TRBJ1-1; unclear D gene. CDR1 MNHEY and CDR2 SVGEGT come from the germline V gene. V was shortened by 5 bases and J by 1 base, with 11 bases between the two germline ends. CDR3 length: 14 amino acids. CDR3 protein: CASSDVTGNTEAFF. CDR3 DNA: TGTGCCAGCAGTGACGTGACTGGGAACACTGAAGCTTTCTTT.

The chain links TRBV19 to TRBJ2-5, with a possible D match to TRBD2 (5 bases). This CDR3 spans 15 amino acids. Trimming took 5 bases from V and 0 from J, leaving 13 bases between them. CDR1 and CDR2 from the germline V gene are LNHDA and SQIVND (reference sequence). CDR3 sequence: CASSAGRTYQETQYF. The CDR3 nucleotides read TGTGCCAGTAGTGCCGGACGGACTTACCAAGAGACCCAGTACTTC.

On this clone itself: The same CDR3 arises from other DNA sequences in this sample as well. The gene calls are TRBV19 and TRBJ1-1; a weak D match, TRBD1 (5 bases). From germline, CDR1 is LNHDA and CDR2 SQIVND (reference sequence). The V end lost 3 bases, the J end lost 0 bases, and 8 bases lay between the germline ends. This CDR3 contains 14 residues. DNA of the CDR3: TGTGCCAGTAGTATTCAGGGTATGAACACTGAAGCTTTCTTT. It codes for CASSIQGMNTEAFF.

V gene TRBV7-9 combines with J gene TRBJ1-3; D is perhaps TRBD1 (5 bases). The germline CDR1 and CDR2 sequences are SEHNR and FQNEAQ (reference sequence). The length of the CDR3 is 17 residues. V dropped 3 bases and J dropped 0 bases, with 15 bases sitting between them. The CDR3 DNA is TGTGCCAGCAGCTTTGAAGGGGTCGGAGTCTCTGGAAACACCATATATTTT. Translation gives CASSFEGVGVSGNTIYF.

The chain uses TRBV7-2 and TRBJ2-5; tentative D call: TRBD1 (6 bases). This CDR3 comprises 13 residues. Trimming cost V 3 bases and J 5 bases, with 10 bases left between them. CDR1 SGHTA and CDR2 FQGNSA come from the germline V gene. The CDR3 is CASSLGQSETQYF. The CDR3 nucleotides are TGTGCCAGCAGCTTGGGACAATCCGAGACCCAGTACTTC.

This chain uses TRBV5-6 with TRBJ2-7; possible D gene TRBD2, 6 bases. The CDR3 loop spans 16 amino acids. The V end was cut by 2 bases, the J end by 2 bases, with 17 bases between. The V gene's germline CDR1 is SGHDT and CDR2 YYEEEE. In DNA, the CDR3 is TGTGCCAGCAGCTTATCCCCCGGGACTGCAACCTACGAGCAGTACTTC. Protein product: CASSLSPGTATYEQYF.

This chain joins TRBV5-5 and TRBJ2-2, with 8 bases lining up with TRBD1. Germline V gene sequence: CDR1 SGHKS, CDR2 YYEKEE (reference sequence). This CDR3 comprises 15 residues. The ends lost 4 bases at V and 5 bases at J; junction bases unmatched: 7. The CDR3 is CASSRPTGVTGELFF. The CDR3 nucleotides read TGTGCCAGCAGCCGCCCGACAGGGGTTACCGGGGAGCTGTTTTTT.

V gene TRBV19 combines with J gene TRBJ2-2, with TRBD2 matching 8 bases. CDR1 is LNHDA and CDR2 is SQIVND in the germline V gene (reference sequence). V was pared by 7 bases and J by 5 bases, with 6 bases of the junction left unmatched. The CDR3 has 14 amino acids. DNA of the CDR3: TGTGCCAGTAAGGGGAGCGGGAGTACCGGGGAGCTGTTTTTT. It specifies CASKGSGSTGELFF.

The rearrangement uses TRBV5-6 and TRBJ2-1; TRBD2 matches 9 bases. Per the germline V gene, CDR1 is SGHDT and CDR2 is YYEEEE. After removal of 2 bases from V and 4 bases from J, the junction contained 10 bases not matched to a gene. This CDR3 contains 17 residues. CDR3: CASSLVGGSGGYNEQFF. The CDR3 DNA follows: TGTGCCAGCAGCTTAGTTGGTGGGAGCGGGGGGTACAATGAGCAGTTCTTC.

The CDR3 region is CASSADGTGASYEQYF. Written as DNA, the CDR3 is TGTGCCAGCAGCGCTGATGGGACAGGGGCCTCCTACGAGCAGTACTTC. The chain employs TRBV7-8 and TRBJ2-7; 10 bases map to TRBD1. In germline, CDR1 is SGHVS, CDR2 FQNEAQ. The CDR3 totals 16 residues. V lost 5 bases to trimming and J lost 0 bases; unmatched junction nucleotides: 7.

The table lists this clone with a count of one. The chain recombines TRBV7-9 with TRBJ1-1; the match to TRBD1 covers 7 bases. J was trimmed by 8 bases and V by 4 bases; bases with no gene match: 16. The germline V gene has CDR1 SEHNR and CDR2 FQNEAQ (reference sequence). This CDR3 comprises 16 residues. Written as DNA, the CDR3 is TGTGCCAGCAGCTCCAAAACGACAGGGTTAGGAGTGGAAGCTTTCTTT. Its protein product is CASSSKTTGLGVEAFF.

The chain recombines TRBV6-1 with TRBJ1-2, with D unclear. V dropped 0 bases and J dropped 5 bases, with 16 bases sitting between them. Germline values: CDR1 MNHNS, CDR2 SASEGT. The CDR3 is 16 residues long. CDR3 DNA sequence: TGTGCCAGCAGTGAAGCGCTTCTGGGAGATCCTTATGGCTACACCTTC. Amino acid sequence: CASSEALLGDPYGYTF.

In this sample, this clone turned up once. The rearrangement links TRBV6-5 to TRBJ1-4; possibly TRBD1 for D (6 bases). V lost 5 bases to trimming and J lost 0 bases, with 10 bases between them. The germline V gene encodes CDR1 MNHEY and CDR2 SVGAGI. This CDR3 spans 15 amino acids. The CDR3 loop reads CASSPRTATNEKLFF. CDR3 bases: TGTGCCAGCAGTCCGAGGACAGCAACTAATGAAAAACTGTTTTTT.